This is a list of T cell receptor beta chains from one sample in a study of tumour-infiltrating T cells in Burkitt lymphoma. The protocol was immunoSEQ multiplex PCR, while the TCRdb copy is restricted to in-frame clones and leaves out a portion. The repertoire holds a few thousand clones, roughly 14% seen once, with over 9.5% in the top ten. The sequenced sample was tumor tissue. Receptors were obtained from a human donor with Burkitt lymphoma. Each CDR3 is given with its conserved first and last residue. D genes are given only for firm matches. Clone size, where shown, is once, few, many, or a class for clones that have expanded.

cdr3_aa cdr3_nt clone_size cdr3_length j_call d_call v_call
CASTDRGSTDTQYF TGTGCCAGCACTGATCGGGGCAGCACAGATACGCAGTATTTT few 14 TRBJ2-3 NA TRBV6-1
CASSILGQGHQPQHF TGTGCCAGTAGTATTTTAGGGCAGGGACATCAGCCCCAGCATTTT few 15 TRBJ1-5 NA TRBV19
CASSMLGQGNYGYTF TGTGCCAGTAGTATGCTAGGACAGGGGAACTATGGCTACACCTTC few 15 TRBJ1-2 TRBD1 TRBV19
CASSLESTSEGYTF TGTGCCAGCAGCTTAGAATCCACTTCGGAAGGCTACACCTTC few 14 TRBJ1-2 NA TRBV7-9
CALRMDSNQPQHF TGTGCCCTGCGAATGGATAGCAATCAGCCCCAGCATTTT few 13 TRBJ1-5 NA TRBV30
CAWAPGPYGHEQFF TGTGCCTGGGCCCCGGGACCCTATGGGCATGAGCAGTTCTTC NA 14 TRBJ2-1 NA TRBV30
CASSGAREQYF TGTGCCAGCAGCGGGGCGAGGGAGCAGTACTTC few 11 TRBJ2-7 NA TRBV5-4
CASSQGQTNQPQHF TGTGCCAGCAGCCAAGGACAGACCAATCAGCCCCAGCATTTT NA 14 TRBJ1-5 NA TRBV16
CASSPPGPSNEKLFF TGTGCCAGCAGTCCCCCGGGACCGAGTAATGAAAAACTGTTTTTT NA 15 TRBJ1-4 NA TRBV28
CASSGGTGHQPQHF TGTGCCAGCAGTGGAGGGACAGGACATCAGCCCCAGCATTTT few 14 TRBJ1-5 TRBD1 TRBV2
CASNPSGGYNEQFF TGTGCCAGCAACCCTAGCGGGGGCTACAATGAGCAGTTCTTC few 14 TRBJ2-1 TRBD2 TRBV6-1
CASSLSLGRTYEQYF TGTGCCAGCAGTTTAAGCCTCGGAAGAACCTACGAGCAGTACTTC few 15 TRBJ2-7 NA TRBV27
CASRFEAAYNEQFF TGCGCCAGCAGATTCGAGGCTGCCTACAATGAGCAGTTCTTC NA 14 TRBJ2-1 NA TRBV5-1
CASSDCRASPLHF TGCGCCAGCAGTGACTGCAGGGCTTCACCCCTCCACTTT large 13 TRBJ1-6 NA TRBV10-1
CASKSSAGANYGYTF TGTGCCAGTAAGTCTTCGGCCGGAGCTAACTATGGCTACACCTTC NA 15 TRBJ1-2 NA TRBV19
CASSLGGISTNEKLFF TGTGCCAGCAGTTTAGGTGGGATATCAACTAATGAAAAACTGTTTTTT few 16 TRBJ1-4 NA TRBV28
CASSYDVTGELFF TGTGCCAGCAGCTATGACGTCACCGGGGAGCTGTTTTTT few 13 TRBJ2-2 NA TRBV7-3
CATRTYITGTGGEAGELFF TGTGCCACCAGAACTTATATTACCGGGACAGGGGGCGAGGCCGGGGAGCTGTTTTTT NA 19 TRBJ2-2 TRBD1 TRBV15
CASSLFAGTSGNEQFF TGCGCCAGCAGCTTGTTCGCCGGGACTAGCGGTAATGAGCAGTTCTTC NA 16 TRBJ2-1 TRBD2 TRBV5-1
CASSFGPVETQYF TGTGCCAGCAGCTTCGGACCGGTCGAGACCCAGTACTTC NA 13 TRBJ2-5 NA TRBV5-4
CASSLASGSYEQYF TGTGCCAGCAGCTTAGCGTCAGGGTCCTACGAGCAGTACTTC few 14 TRBJ2-7 NA TRBV7-8
CASSAASYEKLFF TGTGCCAGTAGTGCCGCCAGCTATGAAAAACTGTTTTTT NA 13 TRBJ1-4 NA TRBV19
CASSREGGFYEQYF TGTGCCAGCAGTCGCGAGGGGGGCTTCTACGAGCAGTACTTC few 14 TRBJ2-7 NA TRBV6-5
CATKQGARVEETQYF TGTGCCACCAAACAGGGGGCGAGGGTAGAAGAGACCCAGTACTTC few 15 TRBJ2-5 TRBD1 TRBV5-4
CASSLGQGGKAFF TGTGCCAGCAGTTTAGGACAGGGGGGGAAAGCTTTCTTT NA 13 TRBJ1-1 TRBD1 TRBV27
CASSTRTGNTEAFF TGTGCCAGCAGCACCAGGACGGGAAACACTGAAGCTTTCTTT NA 14 TRBJ1-1 NA TRBV7-2
CASSPAATEAFF TGTGCCAGCAGCCCTGCAGCGACTGAAGCTTTCTTT NA 12 TRBJ1-1 NA TRBV6-6
CASSNTGAGANVLTF TGTGCCAGTAGTAATACAGGGGCTGGGGCCAACGTCCTGACTTTC NA 15 TRBJ2-6 TRBD1 TRBV19